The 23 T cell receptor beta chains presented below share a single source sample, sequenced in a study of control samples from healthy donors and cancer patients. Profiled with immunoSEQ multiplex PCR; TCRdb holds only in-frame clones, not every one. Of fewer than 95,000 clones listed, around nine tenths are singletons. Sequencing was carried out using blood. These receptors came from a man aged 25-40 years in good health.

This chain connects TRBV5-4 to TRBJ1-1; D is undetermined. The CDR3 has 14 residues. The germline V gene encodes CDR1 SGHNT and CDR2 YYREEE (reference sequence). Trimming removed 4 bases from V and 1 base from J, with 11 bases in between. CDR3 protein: CASSPSRGNTEAFF. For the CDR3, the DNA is TGTGCCAGCAGCCCTTCGCGGGGGAACACTGAAGCTTTCTTT.

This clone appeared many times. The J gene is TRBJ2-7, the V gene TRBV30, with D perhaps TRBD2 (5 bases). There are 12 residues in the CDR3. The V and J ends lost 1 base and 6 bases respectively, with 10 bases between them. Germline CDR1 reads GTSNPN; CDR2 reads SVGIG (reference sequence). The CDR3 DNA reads TGTGCCTGGAGTGGAGGAGGCAGCGAGCAGTACTTC. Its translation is CAWSGGGSEQYF.

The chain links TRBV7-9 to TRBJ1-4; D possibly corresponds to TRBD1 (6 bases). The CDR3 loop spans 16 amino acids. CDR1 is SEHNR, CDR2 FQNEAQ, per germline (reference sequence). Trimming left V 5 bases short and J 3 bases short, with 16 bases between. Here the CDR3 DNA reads TGTGCCAGCAGCCCCGCGGGGGGCTCCCCTAATGAAAAACTGTTTTTT. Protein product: CASSPAGGSPNEKLFF.

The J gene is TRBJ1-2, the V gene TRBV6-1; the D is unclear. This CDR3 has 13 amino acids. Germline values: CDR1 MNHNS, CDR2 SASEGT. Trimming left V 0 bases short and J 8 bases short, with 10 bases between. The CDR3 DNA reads TGTGCCAGCAGTGAAGCGCTTCGGATAGGCTACACCTTC. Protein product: CASSEALRIGYTF.

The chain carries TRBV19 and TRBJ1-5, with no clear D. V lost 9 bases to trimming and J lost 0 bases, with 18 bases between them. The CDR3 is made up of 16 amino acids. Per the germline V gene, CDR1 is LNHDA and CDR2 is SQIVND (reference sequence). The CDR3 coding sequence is TGTGCCAGCGATGGAGGAGGAGGCTATAGCAATCAGCCCCAGCATTTT. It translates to CASDGGGGYSNQPQHF.

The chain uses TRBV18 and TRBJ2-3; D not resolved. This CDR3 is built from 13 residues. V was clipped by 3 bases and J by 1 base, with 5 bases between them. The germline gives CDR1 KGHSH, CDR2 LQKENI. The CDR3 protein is CASSPPGTDTQYF. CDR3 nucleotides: TGTGCCAGCTCACCCCCAGGCACAGATACGCAGTATTTT.

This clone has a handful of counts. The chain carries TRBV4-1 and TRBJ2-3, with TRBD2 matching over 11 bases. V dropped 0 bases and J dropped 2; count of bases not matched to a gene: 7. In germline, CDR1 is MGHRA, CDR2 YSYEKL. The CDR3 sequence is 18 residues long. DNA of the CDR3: TGCGCCAGCAGCCAAGAGGGGACTAGCGGCCCTGCCACAGATACGCAGTATTTT. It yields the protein CASSQEGTSGPATDTQYF.

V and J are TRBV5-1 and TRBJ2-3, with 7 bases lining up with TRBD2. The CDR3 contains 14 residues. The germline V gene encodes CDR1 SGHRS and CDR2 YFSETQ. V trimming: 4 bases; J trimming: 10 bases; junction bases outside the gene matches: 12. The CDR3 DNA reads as TGCGCCAGCAGCCTACTTTCTCCAGGGAGGGCGCAGTATTTT. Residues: CASSLLSPGRAQYF.

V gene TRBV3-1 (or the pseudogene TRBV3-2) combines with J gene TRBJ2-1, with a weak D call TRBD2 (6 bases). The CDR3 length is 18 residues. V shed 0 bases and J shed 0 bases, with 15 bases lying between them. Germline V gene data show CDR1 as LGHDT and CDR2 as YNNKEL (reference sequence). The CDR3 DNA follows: TGTGCCAGCAGCCAAGATCTGTTTAGCGGTCTCTCCTACAATGAGCAGTTCTTC. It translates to CASSQDLFSGLSYNEQFF.

CDR3 sequence: CASNYQGTGDLAFF. CDR3 bases: TGCGCCAGTAATTATCAAGGGACAGGGGATTTGGCTTTCTTT. The chain joins TRBV5-1 to TRBJ1-1; 10 bases are shared with TRBD1. Germline V gene sequence: CDR1 SGHRS, CDR2 YFSETQ. J lost 11 bases, V lost 8 bases, and 15 bases had no gene match. The CDR3 covers 14 residues.

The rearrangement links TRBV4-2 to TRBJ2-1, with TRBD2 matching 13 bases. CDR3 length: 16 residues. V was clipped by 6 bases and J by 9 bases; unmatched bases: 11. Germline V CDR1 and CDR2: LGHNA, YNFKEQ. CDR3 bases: TGTGCCAGCAGGCCCCTTACTAGCGGGGGGGCGACTGAGCAGTTCTTC. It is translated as CASRPLTSGGATEQFF.

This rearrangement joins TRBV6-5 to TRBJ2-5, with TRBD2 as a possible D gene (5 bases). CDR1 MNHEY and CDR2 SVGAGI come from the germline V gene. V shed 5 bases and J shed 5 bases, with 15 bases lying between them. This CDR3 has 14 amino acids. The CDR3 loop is CASSRTGLGETQYF. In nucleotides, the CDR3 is TGTGCCAGCAGTAGGACGGGGTTGGGGGAGACCCAGTACTTC.

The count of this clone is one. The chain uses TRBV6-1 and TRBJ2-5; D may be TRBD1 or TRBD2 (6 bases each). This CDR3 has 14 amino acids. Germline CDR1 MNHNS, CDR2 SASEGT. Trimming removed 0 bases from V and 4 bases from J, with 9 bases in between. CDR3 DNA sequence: TGTGCCAGCAGTGAAGCGGGGGGCGGAGAGACCCAGTACTTC. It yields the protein CASSEAGGGETQYF.

CDR3 nucleotide sequence: TGTGCCAGCAGCGCTTTTGGGGGGGTCCTGACTTTC. Protein: CASSAFGGVLTF. The chain is built from TRBV9 and TRBJ2-6, with D possibly being TRBD2 (6 bases). CDR3 length: 12 residues. Germline V gene data show CDR1 as SGDLS and CDR2 as YYNGEE. Trimming left V 3 bases short and J 13 bases short, with 11 bases between.

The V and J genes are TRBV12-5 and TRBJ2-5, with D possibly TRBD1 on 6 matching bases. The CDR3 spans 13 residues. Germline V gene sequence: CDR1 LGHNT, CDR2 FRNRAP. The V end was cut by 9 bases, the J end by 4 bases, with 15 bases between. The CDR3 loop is CASMSGGGETQYF. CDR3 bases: TGTGCTAGCATGAGTGGGGGCGGAGAGACCCAGTACTTC.

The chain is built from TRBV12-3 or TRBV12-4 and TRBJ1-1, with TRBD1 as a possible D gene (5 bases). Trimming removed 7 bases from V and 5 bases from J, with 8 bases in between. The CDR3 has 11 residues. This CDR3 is CASKGRTEAFF. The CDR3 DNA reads TGTGCCAGCAAGGGACGAACTGAAGCTTTCTTT.

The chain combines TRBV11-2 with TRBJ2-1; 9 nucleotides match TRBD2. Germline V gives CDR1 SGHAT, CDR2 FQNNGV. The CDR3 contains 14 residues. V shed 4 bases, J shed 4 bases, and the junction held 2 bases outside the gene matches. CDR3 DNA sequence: TGTGCCAGCAGCTCGGCGGGGGGGTACAATGAGCAGTTCTTC. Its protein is CASSSAGGYNEQFF. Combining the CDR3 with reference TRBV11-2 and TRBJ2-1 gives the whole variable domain EAGVAQSPRYKIIEKRQSVAFWCNPISGHATLYWYQQILGQGPKLLIQFQNNGVVDDSQLPKDRFSAERLKGVDSTLKIQPAKLEDSAVYLCASSSAGGYNEQFFGPGTRLTVL.

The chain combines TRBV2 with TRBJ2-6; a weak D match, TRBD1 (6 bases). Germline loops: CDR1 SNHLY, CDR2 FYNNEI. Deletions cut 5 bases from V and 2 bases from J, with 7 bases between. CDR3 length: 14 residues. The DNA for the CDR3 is TGTGCCAGCAGTAGGGGGACTGGGGCCAACGTCCTGACTTTC. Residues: CASSRGTGANVLTF.

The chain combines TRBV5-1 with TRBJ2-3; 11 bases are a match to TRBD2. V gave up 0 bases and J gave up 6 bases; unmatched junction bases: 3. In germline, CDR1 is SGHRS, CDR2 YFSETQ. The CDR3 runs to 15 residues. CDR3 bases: TGCGCCAGCAGCTTGGGACTAGCGGGGACGGATACGCAGTATTTT. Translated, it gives CASSLGLAGTDTQYF.

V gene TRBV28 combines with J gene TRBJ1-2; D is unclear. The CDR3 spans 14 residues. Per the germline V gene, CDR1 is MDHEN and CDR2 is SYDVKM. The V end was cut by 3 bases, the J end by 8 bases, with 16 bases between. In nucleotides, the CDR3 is TGTGCCAGCAGTTTTGGGCTCCTTCGGCGGGGCTACACCTTC. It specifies CASSFGLLRRGYTF.

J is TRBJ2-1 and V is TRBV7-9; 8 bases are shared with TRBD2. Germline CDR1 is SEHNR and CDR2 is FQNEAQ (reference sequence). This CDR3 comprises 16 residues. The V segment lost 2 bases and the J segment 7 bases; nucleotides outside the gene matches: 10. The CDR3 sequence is CASSLYSGGPENEQFF. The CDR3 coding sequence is TGTGCCAGCAGCTTATACAGCGGGGGCCCCGAGAATGAGCAGTTCTTC. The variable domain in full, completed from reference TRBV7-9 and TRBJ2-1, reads DTGVSQNPRHKITKRGQNVTFRCDPISEHNRLYWYRQTLGQGPEFLTYFQNEAQLEKSRLLSDRFSAERPKGSFSTLEIQRTEQGDSAMYLCASSLYSGGPENEQFFGPGTRLTVL.

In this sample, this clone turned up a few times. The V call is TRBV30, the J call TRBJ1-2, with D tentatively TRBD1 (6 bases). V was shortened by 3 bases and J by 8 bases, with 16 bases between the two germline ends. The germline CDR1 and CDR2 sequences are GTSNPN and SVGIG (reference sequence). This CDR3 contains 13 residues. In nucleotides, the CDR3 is TGTGCCTGGAGCGCAACGGGGGCGCGGGGCTACACCTTC. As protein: CAWSATGARGYTF.

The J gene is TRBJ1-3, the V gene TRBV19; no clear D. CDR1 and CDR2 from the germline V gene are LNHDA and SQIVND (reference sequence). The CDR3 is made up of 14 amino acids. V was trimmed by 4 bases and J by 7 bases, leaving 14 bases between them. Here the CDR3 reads CASSKVPGVNTIYF. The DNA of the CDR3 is TGTGCCAGTAGTAAAGTGCCGGGAGTGAACACCATATATTTT.